The 9 T cell receptor beta chains below all came from one sample that was sequenced in a study of shared clonotypes between healthy human individuals. Clones were sequenced by immunoSEQ multiplex PCR, and TCRdb holds only the in-frame ones, with some missing. The profile shows more than 150,000 clones, approximately 61% of them singletons. The sequencing input was memory CD4+ T cells sorted from blood. As for subset: CD45RA-negative fraction. Every receptor here comes from a man aged 30-40 years in good health.

V usage is TRBV6-1 and J usage is TRBJ2-3; D may correspond to TRBD1 or TRBD2 (5 bases each). CDR1 MNHNS and CDR2 SASEGT come from the germline V gene. Trimming stripped 5 bases from V and 4 bases from J, with 13 bases between. The CDR3 is 14 residues long. This CDR3 reads CASSSRGAPDTQYF. The DNA of the CDR3 is TGTGCCAGCAGTTCGAGGGGTGCCCCAGATACGCAGTATTTT.

This rearrangement joins TRBV5-1 to TRBJ2-1; 11 positions match TRBD2. Germline-derived CDR1 and CDR2 are SGHRS and YFSETQ. The CDR3 runs to 15 residues. With V trimmed by 4 bases and J by 5 bases, 5 bases remained unmatched. The DNA for the CDR3 is TGCGCCAGCAGCGCCCTAGCGGGAGGAAACAATGAGCAGTTCTTC. Protein product: CASSALAGGNNEQFF.

The rearrangement joins TRBV7-9 to TRBJ1-1, with D uncertain. Germline assignment: CDR1 SEHNR and CDR2 FQNEAQ (reference sequence). The CDR3 spans 13 residues. The V end lost 8 bases, the J end lost 1 base, and 11 bases lay between the germline ends. The CDR3 DNA reads as TGTGCCAGCCGAACAACGAGGAACACTGAAGCTTTCTTT. Translating it yields CASRTTRNTEAFF.

Comment on this clone: Other DNA sequences in the same sample also yield this CDR3. Here the CDR3 DNA reads TGTGCCAGCATGTTGAACACTGAAGCTTTCTTT. Translation: CASMLNTEAFF. The genes are TRBV2 and TRBJ1-1; D unclear. Trimming left V 7 bases short and J 0 bases short, with 3 bases between. The length of the CDR3 is 11 residues. CDR1 is SNHLY, CDR2 FYNNEI, per germline.

This chain uses TRBV18 with TRBJ2-7; TRBD2 matches at 7 bases. The CDR3 has 14 amino acids. Germline lookup yields CDR1 KGHSH and CDR2 LQKENI. V shed 3 bases, J shed 3 bases, and the junction held 5 bases outside the gene matches. The CDR3 DNA reads TGTGCCAGCTCACCCGGCGGGAGATTCTACGAGCAGTACTTC. It codes for CASSPGGRFYEQYF.

V usage is TRBV5-1 and J usage is TRBJ2-7; a weak D match, TRBD2 (6 bases). Germline V gene lookup returns CDR1 SGHRS and CDR2 YFSETQ. Deletions cut 0 bases from V and 2 bases from J, with 15 bases between. CDR3 length: 16 residues. The CDR3 DNA is TGCGCCAGCAGCTTGGATTTCGGGAGTAACCCCTACGAGCAGTACTTC. It is translated as CASSLDFGSNPYEQYF.

The table lists this clone with a few counts. The V gene is TRBV2, the J gene TRBJ2-1; D is uncertain. Trimming removed 6 bases at V and 5 bases at J, with 11 bases between. The CDR3 covers 13 residues. CDR1 and CDR2 (germline): SNHLY, FYNNEI. The CDR3 loop reads CASRGQADNEQFF. The CDR3 region has the DNA TGTGCCAGCAGGGGCCAGGCGGACAATGAGCAGTTCTTC.

The V and J genes are TRBV5-5 and TRBJ1-1; D remains ambiguous. The CDR3 sequence is 13 residues long. Germline V CDR1 and CDR2: SGHKS, YYEKEE (reference sequence). Trimming shortened V by 4 bases and J by 0 bases, and 7 bases separated the two germline ends. The CDR3 DNA sequence: TGTGCCAGCAGCATCGGCCTGAACACTGAAGCTTTCTTT. It yields the protein CASSIGLNTEAFF.

The V and J genes are TRBV7-3 and TRBJ2-3; weak D call: TRBD1 (5 bases). Germline lookup yields CDR1 SGHTA and CDR2 FQGTGA. With 5 bases removed from V and 9 bases from J, the gap between germline ends came to 21 bases. The CDR3 sequence is 15 residues long. The CDR3 reads CASSPDAERSGTQYF. For the CDR3, the DNA is TGTGCCAGCAGCCCCGACGCGGAGCGCTCAGGGACGCAGTATTTT.